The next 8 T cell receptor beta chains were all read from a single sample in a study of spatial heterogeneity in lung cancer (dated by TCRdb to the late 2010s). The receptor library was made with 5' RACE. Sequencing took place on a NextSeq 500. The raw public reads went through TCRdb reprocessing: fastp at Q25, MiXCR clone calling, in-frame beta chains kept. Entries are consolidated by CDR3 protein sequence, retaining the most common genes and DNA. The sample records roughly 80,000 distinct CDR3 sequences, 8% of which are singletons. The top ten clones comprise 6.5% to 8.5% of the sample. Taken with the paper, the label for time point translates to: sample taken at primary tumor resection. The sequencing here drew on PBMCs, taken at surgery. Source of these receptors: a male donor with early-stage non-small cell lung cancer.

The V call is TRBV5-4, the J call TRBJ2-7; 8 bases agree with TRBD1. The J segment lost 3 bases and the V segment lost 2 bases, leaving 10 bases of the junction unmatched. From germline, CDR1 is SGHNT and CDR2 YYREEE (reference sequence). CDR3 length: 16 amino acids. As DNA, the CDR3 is TGTGCCAGCAGCTTTCCCACGACAGGGACAGGCTACGAGCAGTACTTC. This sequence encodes CASSFPTTGTGYEQYF.

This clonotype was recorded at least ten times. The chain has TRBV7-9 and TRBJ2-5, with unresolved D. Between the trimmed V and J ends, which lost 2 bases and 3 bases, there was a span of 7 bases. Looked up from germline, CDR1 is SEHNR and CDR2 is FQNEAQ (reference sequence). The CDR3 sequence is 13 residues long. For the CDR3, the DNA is TGTGCCAGCAGCTTAAGTGGCGAAGAGACCCAGTACTTC. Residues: CASSLSGEETQYF. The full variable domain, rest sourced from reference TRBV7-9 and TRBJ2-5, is DTGVSQNPRHKITKRGQNVTFRCDPISEHNRLYWYRQTLGQGPEFLTYFQNEAQLEKSRLLSDRFSAERPKGSFSTLEIQRTEQGDSAMYLCASSLSGEETQYFGPGTRLLVL.

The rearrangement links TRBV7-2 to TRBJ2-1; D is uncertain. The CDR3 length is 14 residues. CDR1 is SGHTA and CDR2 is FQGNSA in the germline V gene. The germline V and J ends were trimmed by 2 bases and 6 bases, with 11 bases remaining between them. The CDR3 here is CASSLLGPSNEQFF. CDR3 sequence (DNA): TGTGCCAGCAGCTTACTAGGACCCTCCAATGAGCAGTTCTTC.

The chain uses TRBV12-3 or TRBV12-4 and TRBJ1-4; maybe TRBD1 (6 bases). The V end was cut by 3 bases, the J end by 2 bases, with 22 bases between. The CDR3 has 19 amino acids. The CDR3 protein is CASSFRFEAWGATNEKLFF. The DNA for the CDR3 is TGTGCCAGCAGTTTTAGGTTTGAAGCTTGGGGGGCGACTAATGAAAAACTGTTTTTT.

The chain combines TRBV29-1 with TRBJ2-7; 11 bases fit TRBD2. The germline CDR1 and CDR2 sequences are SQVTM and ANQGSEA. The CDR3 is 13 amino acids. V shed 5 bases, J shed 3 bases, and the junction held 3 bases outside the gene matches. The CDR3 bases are TGCAGCGTTCGCACTAGCGGGAGCTACGAGCAGTACTTC. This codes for CSVRTSGSYEQYF.

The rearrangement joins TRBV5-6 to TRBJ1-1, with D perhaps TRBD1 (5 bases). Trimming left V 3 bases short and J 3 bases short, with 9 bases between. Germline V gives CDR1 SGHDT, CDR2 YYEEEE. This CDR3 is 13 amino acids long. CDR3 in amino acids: CASSYGDYTEAFF. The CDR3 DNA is TGTGCCAGCAGCTACGGGGACTACACTGAAGCTTTCTTT.

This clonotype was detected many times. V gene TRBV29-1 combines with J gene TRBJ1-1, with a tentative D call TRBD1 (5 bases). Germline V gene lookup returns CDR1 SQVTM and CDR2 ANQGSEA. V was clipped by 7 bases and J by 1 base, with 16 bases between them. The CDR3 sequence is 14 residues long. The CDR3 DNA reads TGCAGCGCTCCGAGGGGCCAGGGGAACACTGAAGCTTTCTTT. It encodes CSAPRGQGNTEAFF.

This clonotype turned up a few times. The CDR3 is CAISEQTYGYTF. CDR3 bases: TGTGCCATCAGTGAACAGACATATGGCTACACCTTC. The rearrangement uses TRBV10-3 and TRBJ1-2; D uncertain. V lost 3 bases and J 5 bases, leaving 7 bases between the germline ends. The CDR3 sequence is 12 residues long. The V gene's germline CDR1 is ENHRY and CDR2 SYGVKD.